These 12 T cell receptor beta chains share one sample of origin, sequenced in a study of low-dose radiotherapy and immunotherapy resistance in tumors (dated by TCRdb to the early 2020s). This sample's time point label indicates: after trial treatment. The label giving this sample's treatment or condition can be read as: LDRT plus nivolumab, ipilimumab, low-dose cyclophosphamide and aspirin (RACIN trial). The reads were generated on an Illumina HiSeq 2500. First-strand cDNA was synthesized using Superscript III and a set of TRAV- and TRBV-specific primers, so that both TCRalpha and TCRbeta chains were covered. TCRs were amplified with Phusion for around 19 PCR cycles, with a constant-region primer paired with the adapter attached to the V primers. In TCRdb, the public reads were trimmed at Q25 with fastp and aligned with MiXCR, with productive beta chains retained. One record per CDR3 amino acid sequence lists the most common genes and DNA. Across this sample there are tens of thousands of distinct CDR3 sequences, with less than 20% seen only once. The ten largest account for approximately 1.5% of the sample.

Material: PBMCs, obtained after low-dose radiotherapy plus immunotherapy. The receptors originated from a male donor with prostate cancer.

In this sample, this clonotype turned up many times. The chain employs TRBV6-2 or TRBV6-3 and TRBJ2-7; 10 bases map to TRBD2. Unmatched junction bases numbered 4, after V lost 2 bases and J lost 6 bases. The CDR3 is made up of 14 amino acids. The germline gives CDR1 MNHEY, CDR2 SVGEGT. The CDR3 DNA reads TGTGCCAGCAGTTACAGCGGGAGGGCCAGCGAGCAGTACTTC. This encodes CASSYSGRASEQYF.

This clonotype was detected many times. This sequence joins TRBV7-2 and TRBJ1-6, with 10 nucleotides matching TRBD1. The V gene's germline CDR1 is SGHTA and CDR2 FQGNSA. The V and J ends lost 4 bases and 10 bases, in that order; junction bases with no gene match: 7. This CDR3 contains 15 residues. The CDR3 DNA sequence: TGTGCCAGCAGCTACAGGACAGGGGGTGGCTCACCCCTCCACTTT. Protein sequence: CASSYRTGGGSPLHF. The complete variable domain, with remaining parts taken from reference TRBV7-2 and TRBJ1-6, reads GAGVSQSPSNKVTEKGKDVELRCDPISGHTALYWYRQSLGQGLEFLIYFQGNSAPDKSGLPSDRFSAERTGGSVSTLTIQRTQQEDSAVYLCASSYRTGGGSPLHFGNGTRLTVT.

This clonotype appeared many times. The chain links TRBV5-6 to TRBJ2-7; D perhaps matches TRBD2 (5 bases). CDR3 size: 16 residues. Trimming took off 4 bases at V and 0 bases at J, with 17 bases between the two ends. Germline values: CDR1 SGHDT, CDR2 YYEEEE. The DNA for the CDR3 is TGTGCCAGCAGCCTTTCGACACTTAGCGTCTCCTACGAGCAGTACTTC. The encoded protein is CASSLSTLSVSYEQYF.

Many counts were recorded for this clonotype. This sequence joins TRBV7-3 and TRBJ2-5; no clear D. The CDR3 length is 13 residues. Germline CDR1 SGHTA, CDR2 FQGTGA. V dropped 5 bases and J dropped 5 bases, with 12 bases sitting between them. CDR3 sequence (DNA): TGTGCCAGCAGCCTGGGGTTTAGGGAGACCCAGTACTTC. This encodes CASSLGFRETQYF.

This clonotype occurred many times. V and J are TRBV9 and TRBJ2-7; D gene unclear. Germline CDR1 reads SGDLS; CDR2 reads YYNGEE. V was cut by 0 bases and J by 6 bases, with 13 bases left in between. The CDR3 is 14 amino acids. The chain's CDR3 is CASSVGTSNGEQYF. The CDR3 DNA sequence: TGTGCCAGCAGCGTAGGAACTTCCAATGGCGAGCAGTACTTC.

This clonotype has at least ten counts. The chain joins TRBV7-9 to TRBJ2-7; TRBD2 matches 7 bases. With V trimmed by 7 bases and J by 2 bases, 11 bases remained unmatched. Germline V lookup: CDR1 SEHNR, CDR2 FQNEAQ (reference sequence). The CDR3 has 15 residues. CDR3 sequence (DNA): TGTGCCAGCACCTCGGGGGGACTAAAAACCTACGAGCAGTACTTC. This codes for CASTSGGLKTYEQYF.

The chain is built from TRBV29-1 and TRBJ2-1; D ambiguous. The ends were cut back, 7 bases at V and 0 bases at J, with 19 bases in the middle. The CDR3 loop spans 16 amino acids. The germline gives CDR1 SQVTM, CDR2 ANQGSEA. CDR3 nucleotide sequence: TGCAGCGCCCTATTAGGTGGCCTGAGCTCCTACAATGAGCAGTTCTTC. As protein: CSALLGGLSSYNEQFF.

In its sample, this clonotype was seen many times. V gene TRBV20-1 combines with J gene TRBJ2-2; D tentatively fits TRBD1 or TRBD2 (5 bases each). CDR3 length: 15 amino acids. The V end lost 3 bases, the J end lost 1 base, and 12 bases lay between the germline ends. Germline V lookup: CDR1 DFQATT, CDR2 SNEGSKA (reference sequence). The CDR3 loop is CSARALGRNTGELFF. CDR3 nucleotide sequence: TGCAGTGCTAGGGCCCTGGGACGGAACACCGGGGAGCTGTTTTTT.

The CDR3 DNA is TGTGCCAGCAGCTTAGGCTTAGGGACTCGGGGCCTGTTCTTC. Protein: CASSLGLGTRGLFF. The rearrangement uses TRBV13 and TRBJ2-1, with a possible D match to TRBD2 (6 bases). CDR1 PRHDT and CDR2 FYEKMQ come from the germline V gene (reference sequence). The CDR3 is made up of 14 amino acids. Trimming shortened V by 0 bases and J by 15 bases, and 18 bases separated the two germline ends.

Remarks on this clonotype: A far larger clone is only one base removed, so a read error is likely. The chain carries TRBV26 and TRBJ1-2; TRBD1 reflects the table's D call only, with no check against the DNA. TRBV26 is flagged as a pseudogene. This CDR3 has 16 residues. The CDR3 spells CASSPWGYLTNFGYTF. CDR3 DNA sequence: TGTGCCAGCAGTCCATGGGGGTATCTGACTAACTTTGGCTACACCTTC.

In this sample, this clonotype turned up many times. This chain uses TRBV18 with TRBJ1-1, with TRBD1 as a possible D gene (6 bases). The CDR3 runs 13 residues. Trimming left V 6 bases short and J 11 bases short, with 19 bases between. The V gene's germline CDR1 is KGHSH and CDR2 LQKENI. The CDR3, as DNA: TGTGCCAGCTCCCTTGACCAGGGGTTTGAGGCTTTCTTT. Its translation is CASSLDQGFEAFF.

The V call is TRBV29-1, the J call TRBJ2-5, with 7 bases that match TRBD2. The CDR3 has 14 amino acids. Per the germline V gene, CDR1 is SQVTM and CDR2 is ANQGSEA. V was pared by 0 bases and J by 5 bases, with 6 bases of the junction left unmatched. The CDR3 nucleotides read TGCAGCGTTGAAGACTGGGGGGGAGGCGAGACCCAGTACTTC. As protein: CSVEDWGGGETQYF.